The T cell receptor (beta chain) described here comes from a study of blood T cell repertoires in COVID-19. Overall study context: Sites across the United States, Italy and Spain contributed samples from acute and convalescent COVID-19. PBMCs, B-cell-depleted T cells, or T cells were the source of the cDNA or gDNA that made up the material.

Some clones are missing from TCRdb's copy, which holds only in-frame ones; the method was immunoSEQ multiplex PCR. The table records some 300,000 clones, around 89% of them present only once. Study members were between 18 and 89 years old and lived in 25 or so US regions. There are 15 residues in the CDR3. CDR1 and CDR2 (germline): SGDLS, YYNGEE. The V end lost 4 bases, the J end lost 0 bases, and 14 bases lay between the germline ends. The chain employs TRBV9 and TRBJ2-7, with D tentatively TRBD2 (6 bases). The sequence came from a woman aged 55-75 years in a cohort exposed to, infected with or recovered from COVID-19 (not recorded which). The sample was PBMCs or T cells enriched from blood (not recorded which). The CDR3 nucleotides read TGTGCCAGCAGCCCCTGGGGGGAAAGCTCCTACGAGCAGTACTTC. Protein sequence: CASSPWGESSYEQYF.